Shown below are 3 T cell receptor beta chains from a single sample sequenced in a study of T cells after yellow fever vaccination (dated 2019 in TCRdb). The treatment or condition label, as the study defines it: live attenuated yellow fever vaccine strain. Libraries were prepared through 5' RACE. Sequencing relied on an Illumina HiSeq 2500. TCRdb applied fastp at Q25 and MiXCR to the public reads, then kept only in-frame beta chains. Here each entry gathers all rows of one CDR3 protein and keeps the most common genes and DNA. For this sample there are about 240,000 distinct CDR3 sequences; 6.9% appear just once. Over 0.65% of the sample is taken by the ten largest. Sequenced material: CD4+ T cells sorted from PBMCs, taken 15 days after the yellow fever booster vaccination. These receptors came from a man aged 25-40 years who received the YFV17D yellow fever vaccine.

In its sample, this clonotype was seen many times. V gene TRBV10-3 combines with J gene TRBJ1-1; unclear D gene. CDR1 is ENHRY, CDR2 SYGVKD, per germline. Deletions cut 4 bases from V and 6 bases from J, with 9 bases between. CDR3 length equals 12 residues. DNA of the CDR3: TGTGCCATCAGTGGGGGAATGGCTGAAGCTTTCTTT. This encodes CAISGGMAEAFF.

This clonotype was recorded a few times. The gene calls are TRBV4-2 and TRBJ2-1; 7 bases fit TRBD2. Germline V gene data show CDR1 as LGHNA and CDR2 as YNFKEQ. V dropped 0 bases and J dropped 9; count of bases not matched to a gene: 17. The length of the CDR3 is 18 residues. The CDR3 DNA reads as TGTGCCAGCAGCCAAGAACCGGGCTTTGGACGAGCGGGATTTGAGCAGTTCTTC. This sequence encodes CASSQEPGFGRAGFEQFF.

This clonotype was counted many times. The V call is TRBV5-6, the J call TRBJ2-3; D not resolved. The V end lost 1 base, the J end lost 3 bases, and 6 bases lay between the germline ends. The CDR3 spans 13 residues. CDR1 and CDR2 from the germline V gene are SGHDT and YYEEEE. This chain's CDR3 is CASSLTETDTQYF. The DNA of the CDR3 is TGTGCCAGCAGCTTGACGGAAACAGATACGCAGTATTTT.